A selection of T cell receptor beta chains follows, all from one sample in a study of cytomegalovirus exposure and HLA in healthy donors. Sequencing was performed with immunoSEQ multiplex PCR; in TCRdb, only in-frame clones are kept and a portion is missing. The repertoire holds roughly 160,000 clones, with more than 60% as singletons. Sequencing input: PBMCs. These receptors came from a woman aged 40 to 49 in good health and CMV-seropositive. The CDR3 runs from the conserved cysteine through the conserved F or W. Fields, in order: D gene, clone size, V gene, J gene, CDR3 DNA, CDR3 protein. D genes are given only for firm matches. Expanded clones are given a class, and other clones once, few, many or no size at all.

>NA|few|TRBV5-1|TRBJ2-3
TGCGCCAGCAGCTTCACTAGTTCCGACACAGATACGCAGTATTTT
CASSFTSSDTDTQYF
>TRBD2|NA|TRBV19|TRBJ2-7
TGTGCCAGTAGTATGAGCGGGAGAATGTCCTACGAGCAGTACTTC
CASSMSGRMSYEQYF
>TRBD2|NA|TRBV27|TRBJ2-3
TGTGCCAGTAGTCTAGCGGGTACAGATACGCAGTATTTT
CASSLAGTDTQYF
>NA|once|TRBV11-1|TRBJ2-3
TGTGCCAGCAGCTGGGGACTTTACACAGATACACAGTATTTT
CASSWGLYTDTQYF
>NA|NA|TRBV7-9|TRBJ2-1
TGTGCCAGCAGCTTAGGGGCGGGACCAGAGAGGGAGCAGTTCTTC
CASSLGAGPEREQFF
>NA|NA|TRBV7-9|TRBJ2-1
TGTGCCAGCAGCTCAGGTAATGAGCAGTTCTTC
CASSSGNEQFF
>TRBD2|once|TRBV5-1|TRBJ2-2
TGCGCCAGCAGCCTTCGACTAGCGGGAAACACCGGGGAGCTGTTTTTT
CASSLRLAGNTGELFF
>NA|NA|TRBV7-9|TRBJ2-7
TGTGCCAGCAGCCCCCGAGCAAACTCCTACGAGCAGTACTTC
CASSPRANSYEQYF
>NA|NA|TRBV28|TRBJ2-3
TGTGCCAGCGGATCACAGACGCAGTATTTT
CASGSQTQYF
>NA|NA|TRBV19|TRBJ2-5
TGTGCCAGTAGTATAACAGTCAAAGCCACGGAGACCCAGTACTTC
CASSITVKATETQYF
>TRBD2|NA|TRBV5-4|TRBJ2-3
TGTGCCAGCAGCGTTCCGGGACTAGCGGGAGGGATGGATTCAGATACGCAGTATTTT
CASSVPGLAGGMDSDTQYF
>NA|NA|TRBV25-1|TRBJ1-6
TGTGCCAGCAAGGGGAGGGAAGTACTCAATTCACCCCTCCACTTT
CASKGREVLNSPLHF
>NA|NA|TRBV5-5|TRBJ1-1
TGTGCCAGCAGCCGTCTAACGGTGAACACTGAAGCTTTCTTT
CASSRLTVNTEAFF
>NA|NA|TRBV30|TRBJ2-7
TGTGCCTGGAGTCGGCCGGGACACCCATACGAGCAGTACTTC
CAWSRPGHPYEQYF
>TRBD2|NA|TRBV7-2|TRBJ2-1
TGTGCCAGCAGCCGTAGCGGGAGCTCCTACAATGAGCAGTTCTTC
CASSRSGSSYNEQFF
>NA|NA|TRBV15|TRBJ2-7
TGTGCCACCAGCAGAGATCTGGGGGCAGGTGCCTACGAGCAGTACTTC
CATSRDLGAGAYEQYF
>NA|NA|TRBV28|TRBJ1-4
TGTGCCAGCAGTTCCCCGGGGAGTGCAACTAATGAAAAACTGTTTTTT
CASSSPGSATNEKLFF
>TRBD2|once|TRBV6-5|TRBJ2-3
TGTGCCAGCAGTTACTCTGGGACTACTAGCACAGATACGCAGTATTTT
CASSYSGTTSTDTQYF
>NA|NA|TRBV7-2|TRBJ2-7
TGTGCCAGCAGTTCAGGAGGGATGAAGTACTTC
CASSSGGMKYF
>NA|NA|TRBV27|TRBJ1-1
TGTGCCAGCACCCCAGCGGACACTGAAGCTTTCTTT
CASTPADTEAFF
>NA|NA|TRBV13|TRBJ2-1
TGTGCCAGCAGCGCCAGCGCAGGGGTAACCGAGCAGTTCTTC
CASSASAGVTEQFF
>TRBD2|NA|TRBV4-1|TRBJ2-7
TGCGCCAGCAGCCAAGTTGCTAGCGGGACGGGCAAAACGAGCGAGCAGTACTTC
CASSQVASGTGKTSEQYF
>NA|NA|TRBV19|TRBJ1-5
TGTGCCAGTAGCGTAAACAGGGAACGCAATCAGCCCCAGCATTTT
CASSVNRERNQPQHF
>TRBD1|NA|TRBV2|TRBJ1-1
TGTGCCAGCAGCACGGACAGGGCTGAAGCTTTCTTT
CASSTDRAEAFF
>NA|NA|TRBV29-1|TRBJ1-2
TGCAGCGCCCAAACTTGGGCAGGGTCCCTCGGGGGTTATGGCTACACCTTC
CSAQTWAGSLGGYGYTF
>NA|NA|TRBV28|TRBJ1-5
TGTGCCAGCAGCCCCTTACAGGGAAACAATCAGCCCCAGCATTTT
CASSPLQGNNQPQHF
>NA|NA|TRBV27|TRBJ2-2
TGTGCCAGCAGTCTAAGGCCTCAGGGGAACACCGGGGAGCTGTTTTTT
CASSLRPQGNTGELFF